This is a list of T cell receptor beta chains from one sample in a study of CXCR3-negative and CXCR3-positive naive CD8 T cells. TCRdb re-called the 5' RACE reads and catalogs CDR3 proteins one per entry, DNA excluded. Recorded for this sample: about 50,000 distinct CDR3 sequences. Specimen: naive CXCR3- CD8+ T cells from blood. The receptor set was obtained from a human donor in good health. Some clones in this sample may be carry-over from other donors' samples. Both conserved end residues are part of each CDR3.

V: TRBV12-3/TRBV12-4
J: TRBJ2-1
CDR3: CASSLGLAGLNEQFF

V: TRBV21-1
J: TRBJ2-5
CDR3: CASSKRDRVQETQYF

V: TRBV7-3
J: TRBJ2-7
CDR3: CASAPFGGGSYEQYF

V: TRBV29-1
J: TRBJ2-7
CDR3: CSVDQGEGYEQYF

V: TRBV11-3
J: TRBJ2-7
CDR3: CASRQGEGSYEQYF

V: TRBV29-1
J: TRBJ2-7
CDR3: CSVGGGREFEQYF

V: TRBV19
J: TRBJ2-2
CDR3: CASSRQTWTGGHTGELFF

V: TRBV29-1
J: TRBJ2-7
CDR3: CSVVGQGDEQYF

V: TRBV20-1
J: TRBJ2-2
CDR3: CSARDRGSGTGELFF

V: TRBV18
J: TRBJ2-1
CDR3: CASSRLDNEQFF

V: TRBV7-8
J: TRBJ2-2
CDR3: CASSLAAVPYTGELFF

V: TRBV20-1
J: TRBJ1-2
CDR3: CSATGTNEYGYTF

V: TRBV24-1
J: TRBJ2-2
CDR3: CATGATGELFF

V: TRBV5-1
J: TRBJ2-7
CDR3: CASSPGTPTYEQYF

V: TRBV7-8
J: TRBJ2-5
CDR3: CASSLTGPKETQYF

V: TRBV28
J: TRBJ2-7
CDR3: CASSFGQSYEQYF

V: TRBV27
J: TRBJ1-6
CDR3: CASSPSAGEAYNSPLHF

V: TRBV14
J: TRBJ2-6
CDR3: CASSQTGTTGSGANVLTF

V: TRBV12-3/TRBV12-4
J: TRBJ2-1
CDR3: CASSRGQSNEQFF

V: TRBV29-1
J: TRBJ2-1
CDR3: CSVEEWTSGSSYNEQFF

V: TRBV20-1
J: TRBJ2-7
CDR3: CSARDRSGVVYEQYF

V: TRBV9
J: TRBJ2-1
CDR3: CASSVAEGEQFF

V: TRBV4-3
J: TRBJ1-6
CDR3: CASSQVPQGPPNSPLHF

V: TRBV11-3
J: TRBJ2-5
CDR3: CASSPPLAGGLKTQYF

V: TRBV20-1
J: TRBJ2-5
CDR3: CSAKGSHPNGVQETQYF